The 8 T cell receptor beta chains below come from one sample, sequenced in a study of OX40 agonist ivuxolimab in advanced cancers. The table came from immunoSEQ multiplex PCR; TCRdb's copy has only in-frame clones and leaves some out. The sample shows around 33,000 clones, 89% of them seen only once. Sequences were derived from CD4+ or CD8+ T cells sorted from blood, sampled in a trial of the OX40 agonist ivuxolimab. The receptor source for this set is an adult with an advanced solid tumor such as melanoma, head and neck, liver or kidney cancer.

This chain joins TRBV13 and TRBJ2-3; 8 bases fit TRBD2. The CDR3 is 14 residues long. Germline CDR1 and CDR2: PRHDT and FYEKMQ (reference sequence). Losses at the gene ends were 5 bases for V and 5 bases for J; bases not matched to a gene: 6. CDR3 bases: TGTGCCAGCAGCCCACTAGCGGTAGAAGATACGCAGTATTTT. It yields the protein CASSPLAVEDTQYF.

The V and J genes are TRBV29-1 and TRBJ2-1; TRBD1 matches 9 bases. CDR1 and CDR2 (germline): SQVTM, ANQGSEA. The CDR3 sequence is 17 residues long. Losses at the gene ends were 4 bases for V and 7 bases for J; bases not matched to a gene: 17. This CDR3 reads CSVGLSQGAMNLNEQFF. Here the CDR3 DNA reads TGCAGCGTTGGACTATCACAGGGGGCGATGAATTTGAATGAGCAGTTCTTC.

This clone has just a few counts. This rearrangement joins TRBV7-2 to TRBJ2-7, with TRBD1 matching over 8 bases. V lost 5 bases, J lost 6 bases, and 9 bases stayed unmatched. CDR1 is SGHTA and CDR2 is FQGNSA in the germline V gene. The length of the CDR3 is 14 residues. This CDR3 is CASSLRGQGSEQYF. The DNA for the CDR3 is TGTGCCAGCAGCCTCAGGGGGCAGGGAAGCGAGCAGTACTTC. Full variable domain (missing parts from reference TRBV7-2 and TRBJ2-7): GAGVSQSPSNKVTEKGKDVELRCDPISGHTALYWYRQSLGQGLEFLIYFQGNSAPDKSGLPSDRFSAERTGGSVSTLTIQRTQQEDSAVYLCASSLRGQGSEQYFGPGTRLTVT.

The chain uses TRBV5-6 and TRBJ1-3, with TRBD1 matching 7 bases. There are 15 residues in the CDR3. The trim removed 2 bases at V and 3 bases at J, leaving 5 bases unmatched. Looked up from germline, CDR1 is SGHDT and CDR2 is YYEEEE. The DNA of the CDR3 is TGTGCCAGCAGCTTTGCCAGGGGGTATGGAAACACCATATATTTT. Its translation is CASSFARGYGNTIYF.

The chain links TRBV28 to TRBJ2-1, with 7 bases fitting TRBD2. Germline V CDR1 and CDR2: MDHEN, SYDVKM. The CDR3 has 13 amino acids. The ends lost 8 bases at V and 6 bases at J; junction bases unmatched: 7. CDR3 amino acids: CASRGDTSNEQFF. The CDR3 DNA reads TGTGCCAGCCGGGGGGATACAAGCAATGAGCAGTTCTTC.

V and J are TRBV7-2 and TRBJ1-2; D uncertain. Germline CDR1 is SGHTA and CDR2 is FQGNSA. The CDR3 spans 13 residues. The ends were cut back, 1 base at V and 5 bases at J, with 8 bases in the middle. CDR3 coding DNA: TGTGCCAGCAGCTTAGGGTCAGTTTATGGCTACACCTTC. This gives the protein CASSLGSVYGYTF.

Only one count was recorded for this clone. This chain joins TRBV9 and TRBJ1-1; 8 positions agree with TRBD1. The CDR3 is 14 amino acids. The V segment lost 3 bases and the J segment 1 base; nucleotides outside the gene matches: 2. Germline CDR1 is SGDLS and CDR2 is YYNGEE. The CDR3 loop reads CASSAGTGNTEAFF. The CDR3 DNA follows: TGTGCCAGCAGCGCCGGGACAGGGAACACTGAAGCTTTCTTT.

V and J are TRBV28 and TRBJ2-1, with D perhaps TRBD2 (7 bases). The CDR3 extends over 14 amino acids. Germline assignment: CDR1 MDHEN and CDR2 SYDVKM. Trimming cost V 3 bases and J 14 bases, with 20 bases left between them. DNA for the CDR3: TGTGCCAGCAGTTTCGGGGGGCGCCAAGGGTCGAAGTTCTTC. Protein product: CASSFGGRQGSKFF.